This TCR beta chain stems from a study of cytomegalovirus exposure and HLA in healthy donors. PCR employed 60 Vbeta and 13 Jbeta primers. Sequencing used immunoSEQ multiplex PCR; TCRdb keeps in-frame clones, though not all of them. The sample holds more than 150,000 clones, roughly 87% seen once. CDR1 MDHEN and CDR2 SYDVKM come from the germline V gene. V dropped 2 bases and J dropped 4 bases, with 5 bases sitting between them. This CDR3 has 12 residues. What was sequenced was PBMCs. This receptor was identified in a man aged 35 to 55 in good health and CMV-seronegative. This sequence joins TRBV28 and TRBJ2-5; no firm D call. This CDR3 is CASSLTSETQYF. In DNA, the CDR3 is TGTGCCAGCAGTTTAACATCAGAGACCCAGTACTTC.